The TCR beta chain under discussion was sequenced for a study of cytomegalovirus exposure and HLA in healthy donors. Study-level background: In terms of ancestry, the Caucasian-associated cluster contained 80% to 90% of the approximately 380 genotyped donors.

The PCR had 60 Vbeta and 13 Jbeta primers. Assay: immunoSEQ multiplex PCR; the TCRdb copy retains only in-frame clones and omits some. The table lists about 190,000 clones, 60% to 80% of them singletons. This clone has a single count. The antigen is not known. Study-wide results and limits: Rare TCR sequences predominated, though certain public TCRs were found in many donors. The analysis excluded some indistinguishable V segments, including TRBV6-2 and TRBV6-3.

The ends were cut back, 8 bases at V and 7 bases at J, with 13 bases in the middle. Germline-derived CDR1 and CDR2 are LNHDA and SQIVND (reference sequence). The CDR3 runs to 12 residues. The sequencing input was PBMCs. The chain couples TRBV19 to TRBJ2-3, with TRBD1 as a possible D gene (6 bases). The sequence was obtained from a woman aged 25 to 45 in good health and CMV-seropositive. CDR3 in amino acids: CASAMGANTQYF. The CDR3 coding sequence is TGTGCCAGTGCTATGGGGGCCAATACGCAGTATTTT.